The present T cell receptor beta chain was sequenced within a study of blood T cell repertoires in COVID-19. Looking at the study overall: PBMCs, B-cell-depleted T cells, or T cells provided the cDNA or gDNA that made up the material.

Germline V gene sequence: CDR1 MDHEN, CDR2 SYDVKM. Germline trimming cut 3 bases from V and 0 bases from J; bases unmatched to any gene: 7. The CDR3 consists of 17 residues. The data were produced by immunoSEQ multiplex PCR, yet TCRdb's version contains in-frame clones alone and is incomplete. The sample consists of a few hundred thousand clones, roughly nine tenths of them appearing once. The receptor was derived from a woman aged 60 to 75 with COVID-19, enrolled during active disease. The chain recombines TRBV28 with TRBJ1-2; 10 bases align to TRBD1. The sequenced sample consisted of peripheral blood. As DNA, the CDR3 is TGTGCCAGCAGTTTGCTACCGGGACAGGGGCCTAACTATGGCTACACCTTC. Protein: CASSLLPGQGPNYGYTF.